These 23 T cell receptor beta chains were sequenced from one sample in a study of molecular identifiers for immune sequencing clone quantification. One entry per CDR3 protein results from TCRdb running MiXCR on the PCR reads. The top ten clones hold 0.8% to 1.2% of a sample with fewer than 100,000 distinct CDR3 sequences, approximately 22% of them seen once. The sequenced sample was naive CD8+ T cells from blood, with Jurkat cell RNA spiked in. Documented subset: FACS-sorted CD8+CD4-CCR7+CD45RA+ naive T cells. These receptors were taken from a human donor in good health. Some libraries in this study had Jurkat cell RNA spiked in.

This clonotype was counted only a few times. V usage is TRBV7-9 and J usage is TRBJ2-1; TRBD2 matches 7 bases. CDR1 is SEHNR and CDR2 is FQNEAQ in the germline V gene (reference sequence). The CDR3 runs to 19 residues. Losses at the gene ends were 5 bases for V and 0 bases for J; bases not matched to a gene: 16. The CDR3 is CASSQPRGAGTSSYNEQFF. The CDR3 bases are TGTGCCAGCAGCCAACCCCGGGGAGCGGGAACTAGCTCCTACAATGAGCAGTTCTTC.

At least ten counts were recorded for this clonotype. The chain recombines TRBV14 with TRBJ2-7, with TRBD1 matching 8 bases. CDR3 size: 17 residues. Germline CDR1 and CDR2: SGHDN and FVKESK. V was clipped by 0 bases and J by 4 bases; unmatched bases: 11. In DNA form, the CDR3 reads TGTGCCAGCAGCCAAGATCGCGGGGCAGGGGGCGTTTACGAGCAGTACTTC. Translation gives CASSQDRGAGGVYEQYF.

This clonotype has more than one count but fewer than ten. V usage is TRBV19 and J usage is TRBJ1-1; D unresolved. CDR3 length: 11 amino acids. Looked up from germline, CDR1 is LNHDA and CDR2 is SQIVND (reference sequence). V was shortened by 6 bases and J by 6 bases, with 8 bases between the two germline ends. The CDR3 loop is CASSLYPEAFF. In nucleotides, the CDR3 is TGTGCCAGTAGCCTATACCCTGAAGCTTTCTTT.

This clonotype was found a few times. The chain links TRBV27 to TRBJ2-5, with no clear D. There are 15 residues in the CDR3. Trimming removed 6 bases at V and 5 bases at J, with 19 bases between. Per the germline V gene, CDR1 is MNHEY and CDR2 is SMNVEV (reference sequence). The CDR3 bases are TGTGCCAGCAGCCCCATACCGAGCCGCCAGGAGACCCAGTACTTC. It encodes CASSPIPSRQETQYF.

This clonotype was recorded at least ten times. The chain carries TRBV6-2 or TRBV6-3 and TRBJ1-5; D is uncertain. V lost 0 bases and J lost 0, with 12 bases in between. Germline V gene sequence: CDR1 MNHEY, CDR2 SVGEGT. The CDR3 totals 17 residues. CDR3 loop: CASSYSTGYYSNQPQHF. In nucleotides, the CDR3 is TGTGCCAGCAGTTACTCGACTGGGTACTATAGCAATCAGCCCCAGCATTTT.

The chain carries TRBV13 and TRBJ2-5; 7 nucleotides align to TRBD1. Per germline, CDR1 PRHDT and CDR2 FYEKMQ (reference sequence). V shed 5 bases and J 1 base; nucleotides not matched to a gene: 13. CDR3 length equals 17 residues. This CDR3 is CASSRQGALRAQETQYF. The CDR3 DNA sequence: TGTGCCAGCAGCCGACAGGGTGCCCTCCGGGCCCAAGAGACCCAGTACTTC.

This clonotype was counted a few times. This chain links TRBV7-3 with TRBJ2-3, with a possible D match to TRBD1 (6 bases). Germline V gives CDR1 SGHTA, CDR2 FQGTGA. The CDR3 is made up of 16 amino acids. The ends were cut back, 5 bases at V and 1 base at J, with 16 bases in the middle. This chain's CDR3 is CASSPIPSGGTDTQYF. DNA for the CDR3: TGTGCCAGCAGCCCCATACCCTCAGGGGGCACAGATACGCAGTATTTT.

This clonotype was seen at least ten times. The gene calls are TRBV12-5 and TRBJ2-1; tentatively, D is TRBD2 (5 bases). The length of the CDR3 is 14 residues. The germline V gene encodes CDR1 LGHNT and CDR2 FRNRAP. Between the trimmed V and J ends, which lost 4 bases and 8 bases, there was a span of 15 bases. The CDR3 region has the DNA TGTGCTAGTGGTTCGGGGTTTTGGGTCGATGAGCAGTTCTTC. As protein: CASGSGFWVDEQFF.

This clonotype was detected ten times or more. The chain uses TRBV20-1 and TRBJ2-7, with a possible D match to TRBD2 (5 bases). The V and J ends lost 5 bases and 2 bases respectively, with 16 bases between them. Germline CDR1 reads DFQATT; CDR2 reads SNEGSKA (reference sequence). The CDR3 consists of 14 residues. The CDR3 protein is CSADPEGAPYEQYF. The DNA of the CDR3 is TGCAGTGCTGACCCTGAGGGAGCTCCCTACGAGCAGTACTTC.

This clonotype came up many times. CDR3 in amino acids: CASPVGDRETQYF. The CDR3 region has the DNA TGTGCCTCCCCCGTGGGAGACCGAGAGACCCAGTACTTC. This chain uses TRBV30 with TRBJ2-5, with D possibly TRBD2 on 5 matching bases. The V gene lost 7 bases and the J gene lost 4 bases, with 16 bases spanning the gap. The CDR3 contains 13 residues. Germline V gives CDR1 GTSNPN, CDR2 SVGIG (reference sequence).

This rearrangement joins TRBV20-1 to TRBJ2-7, with a possible D match to TRBD2 (6 bases). The germline CDR1 and CDR2 sequences are DFQATT and SNEGSKA (reference sequence). Trimming left V 1 base short and J 3 bases short, with 16 bases between. This CDR3 contains 15 residues. The CDR3 sequence: CSARVSGGFVYEQYF. CDR3 in DNA: TGCAGTGCTAGAGTCTCTGGAGGGTTTGTCTACGAGCAGTACTTC.

Concerning this clonotype itself: A much larger clone is a single base away; this may be a read error. This rearrangement joins TRBV28 to TRBJ1-1; D is unresolved. The CDR3 consists of 12 residues. The germline V gene has CDR1 MDHEN and CDR2 SYDVKM. The CDR3, as DNA: TGTACCAGCAGTACACCGAACACTGAAGCTTTCTTT. Amino acid sequence: CTSSTPNTEAFF. Full variable domain (missing parts from reference TRBV28 and TRBJ1-1): DVKVTQSSRYLVKRTGEKVFLECVQDMDHENMFWYRQDPGLGLRLIYFSYDVKMKEKGDIPEGYSVSREKKERFSLILESASTNQTSMYLCTSSTPNTEAFFGQGTRLTVV.

The V and J genes are TRBV3-1 and TRBJ2-7; weak D call: TRBD2 (6 bases). V was clipped by 1 base and J by 2 bases, with 12 bases between them. CDR1 is LGHDT and CDR2 is YNNKEL in the germline V gene (reference sequence). The CDR3 totals 15 residues. The CDR3 here is CASSQVPGDTYEQYF. CDR3 nucleotide sequence: TGTGCCAGCAGCCAAGTGCCGGGGGATACCTACGAGCAGTACTTC.

With regard to this clonotype: This may stem from a read error, because a much larger clone lies one nucleotide away. The chain has TRBV20-1 and TRBJ2-1; D is unclear. Trimming took off 0 bases at V and 5 bases at J, with 17 bases between the two ends. The germline V gene has CDR1 DFQATT and CDR2 SNEGSKA (reference sequence). There are 16 residues in the CDR3. CDR3 sequence: CSARDFTTIDHNEQFF. The CDR3 coding sequence is TGCAGTGCTAGAGATTTTACCACCATAGACCACAATGAGCAGTTCTTC.

This clonotype was seen at least ten times. This chain connects TRBV7-9 to TRBJ2-7, with 7 bases aligning to TRBD1. Germline V gene lookup returns CDR1 SEHNR and CDR2 FQNEAQ (reference sequence). The CDR3 is 14 residues long. Losses at the gene ends were 5 bases for V and 5 bases for J; bases not matched to a gene: 9. The DNA for the CDR3 is TGTGCCAGCAGCCCTGACAGGGTGACTCACGAGCAGTACTTC. It is translated as CASSPDRVTHEQYF.

The gene calls are TRBV5-6 and TRBJ2-7, with D perhaps TRBD1 (6 bases). V shed 1 base and J shed 5 bases, with 19 bases lying between them. Germline V lookup: CDR1 SGHDT, CDR2 YYEEEE. The CDR3 has 16 residues. CDR3 nucleotide sequence: TGTGCCAGCAGCTTGTCGGGCCAGGGGTTTGAGGACGAGCAGTACTTC. Residues: CASSLSGQGFEDEQYF.

This clonotype was found once. A much more abundant neighbour one base away suggests this may be a read error. The chain is built from TRBV5-1 and TRBJ2-3; a weak D match, TRBD2 (5 bases). CDR3 length: 15 residues. V was pared by 0 bases and J by 8 bases, with 16 bases between. Germline lookup yields CDR1 SGHRS and CDR2 YFSETQ. CDR3 residues: CASSLESSYGGTQYF. The CDR3, as DNA: TGCGCCAGCAGCTTGGAATCTAGCTATGGAGGTACGCAGTATTTT.

This clonotype came up many times. V gene TRBV11-2 combines with J gene TRBJ2-7; no clear D gene. Germline CDR1 SGHAT, CDR2 FQNNGV. Trimming stripped 5 bases from V and 3 bases from J, with 8 bases between. The CDR3 contains 12 residues. The CDR3 DNA reads TGTGCCAGCAGCCCCGATCTCTACGAGCAGTACTTC. It specifies CASSPDLYEQYF.

This clonotype has at least ten counts. V is TRBV5-5 and J is TRBJ2-7; no clear D. The germline CDR1 and CDR2 sequences are SGHKS and YYEKEE (reference sequence). This CDR3 has 13 amino acids. V lost 4 bases and J 0 bases, leaving 8 bases between the germline ends. The CDR3 DNA reads as TGTGCCAGCAGCGGGCCGGCCTCCTACGAGCAGTACTTC. Translating it yields CASSGPASYEQYF.

About this clonotype: Since a much larger clone is just one base distant, this may be a read error. The CDR3 sequence is CASSQAFRNYEQYF. In nucleotides, the CDR3 is TGCGCCAGCAGCCAAGCTTTCAGGAACTACGAGCAGTACTTC. The genes are TRBV4-3 and TRBJ2-7; D is uncertain. Germline values: CDR1 LGHNA, CDR2 YSLEER. V lost 1 base and J 3 bases, leaving 10 bases between the germline ends. The CDR3 has 14 residues.

There are many counts of this clonotype. This rearrangement joins TRBV6-5 to TRBJ2-7; the match to TRBD1 covers 9 bases. The ends lost 7 bases at V and 4 bases at J; junction bases unmatched: 17. Germline CDR1 and CDR2: MNHEY and SVGAGI. The length of the CDR3 is 17 residues. The DNA of the CDR3 is TGTGCCAGCACGGCTTGGGGGGGTGGGACAGGGTCATACGAGCAGTACTTC. Amino acids: CASTAWGGGTGSYEQYF.

This clonotype was observed a single time. A much larger clone lies a single base off, so this may be a read error. The J gene is TRBJ2-7, the V gene TRBV7-9; unclear D gene. The CDR3 totals 11 residues. Trimming pared 2 bases from V and 8 bases from J, leaving 7 bases between. CDR1 and CDR2 (germline): SEHNR, FQNEAQ (reference sequence). CDR3 coding DNA: TGTGCCAGCAGCTTACGTCTAAAGCAGTACTTC. Translation gives CASSLRLKQYF.

Ten or more counts support this clonotype. The gene calls are TRBV4-3 and TRBJ2-1; tentative D call: TRBD2 (5 bases). The germline V gene encodes CDR1 LGHNA and CDR2 YSLEER. Deletions cut 0 bases from V and 0 bases from J, with 15 bases between. This CDR3 is 18 amino acids long. In nucleotides, the CDR3 is TGCGCCAGCAGCCAAGATCGGGTTGAGCGGAACTCCTACAATGAGCAGTTCTTC. Residues: CASSQDRVERNSYNEQFF.